This TCR beta chain was obtained from a study of T-cell memory formation after mild COVID-19. On the study more broadly: The two donors had largely donor-specific TCR clusters. Study-wide results and caveats: The study found contracting CD4+ clones mainly in CM and EM and contracting CD8+ clones in EMRA. The pre-infection memory compartment contained some responding clones, suggesting cross-reactive memory joined. The study found balanced CD4/CD8 in clones contracting day 15 to 85 and a CD4+ lean in later expanders.

A few counts support this clonotype. Antigen unknown. TCRdb re-called the 5' RACE reads through MiXCR, storing one row per CDR3 protein. The table has approximately 110,000 distinct CDR3 sequences, approximately 22% seen once. The V gene lost 0 bases and the J gene lost 3 bases, with 14 bases spanning the gap. CDR3 length: 16 amino acids. Germline assignment: CDR1 MNHNY and CDR2 SVGAGI (reference sequence). The clonotype was recovered from a man aged 18 to 29 who had mild COVID-19 (a few samples of this study predate the infection). Cell type and time point are not known. Sequenced sample: PBMCs or a T cell subset sorted from them (not recorded which). V usage is TRBV6-6 and J usage is TRBJ1-2, with D unresolved. Written as DNA, the CDR3 is TGTGCCAGCAGTTACTCTGAGACCATTCTTGACTATGGCTACACCTTC. This codes for CASSYSETILDYGYTF.